Sequencing of this T cell receptor beta chain was carried out in a study of cytomegalovirus exposure and HLA in healthy donors. A word on this clone: The target antigen is unknown. The junction shows a germline mismatch at one end, possibly a read error.

This CDR3 has 15 residues. Germline-derived CDR1 and CDR2 are SGHRS and YFSETQ. General observations from the study: V- and J-gene trimming in TCR beta was tied to a missense DCLRE1C variant by an analysis performed later. The study assumed roughly uniform donor sequencing depth for presence/absence analyses.

The PCR was carried out with 60 Vbeta primers and 13 Jbeta primers. Methods used by the authors: Per a later analysis, the number of unique TCR beta chains was 75 million to 90 million, of which around 9.9 million were shared. This table comes from immunoSEQ multiplex PCR, and its TCRdb copy is limited to in-frame clones, with some not included. Clone size and V and J calls were adopted from that table, with D and trimming inferred from the DNA. Among 100,000 to 150,000 clones listed, roughly 78% were seen once. Sequencing was carried out using PBMCs. The origin of this receptor is a male donor in good health and CMV-seronegative. The gene calls are TRBV5-1 and TRBJ2-6, with D perhaps TRBD1 (5 bases). CDR3 protein: CASSFDGSGANGLTF. As DNA, the CDR3 is TGCGCCAGCAGCTTCGACGGATCTGGGGCCAACGGCCTGACTTTC.